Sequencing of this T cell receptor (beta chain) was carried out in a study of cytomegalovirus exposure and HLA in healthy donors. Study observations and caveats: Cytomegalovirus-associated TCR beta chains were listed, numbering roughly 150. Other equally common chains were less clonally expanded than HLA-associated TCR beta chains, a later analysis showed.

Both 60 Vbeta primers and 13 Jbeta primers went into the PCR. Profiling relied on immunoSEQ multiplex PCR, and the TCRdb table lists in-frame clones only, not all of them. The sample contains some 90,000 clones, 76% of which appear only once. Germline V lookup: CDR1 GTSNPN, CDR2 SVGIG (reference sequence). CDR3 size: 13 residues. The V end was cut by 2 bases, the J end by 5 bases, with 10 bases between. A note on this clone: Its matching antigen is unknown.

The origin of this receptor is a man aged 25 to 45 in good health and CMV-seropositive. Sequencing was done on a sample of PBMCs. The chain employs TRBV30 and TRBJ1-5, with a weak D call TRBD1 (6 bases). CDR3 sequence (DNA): TGTGCCTGGAGTAATGCAGGGGATCAGCCCCAGCATTTT. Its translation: CAWSNAGDQPQHF.